The 32 T cell receptor beta chains in this list originate from one sample, sequenced in a study of cytomegalovirus exposure and HLA in healthy donors. The PCR used 60 Vbeta and 13 Jbeta primers. Here immunoSEQ multiplex PCR was the method, and the copy in TCRdb shows in-frame clones only, minus some. The sample holds about 140,000 clones, roughly 80% seen once. Sequencing used PBMCs. The source is a female donor in good health and CMV-seronegative.

The chain employs TRBV4-1 and TRBJ1-1; 8 nucleotides align to TRBD1. J gave up 1 base and V 0 bases, and 22 bases lay outside the gene matches. Germline V CDR1 and CDR2: MGHRA, YSYEKL. This CDR3 region has 22 residues. As DNA, the CDR3 is TGCGCCAGCAGCCAAGATCCCGGACAGGGTGGGACAAAAGTGATTAAGAACACTGAAGCTTTCTTT. Its protein is CASSQDPGQGGTKVIKNTEAFF.

The J gene is TRBJ2-1, the V gene TRBV5-4; the match to TRBD1 covers 8 bases. CDR1 is SGHNT and CDR2 is YYREEE in the germline V gene (reference sequence). With 0 bases clipped from V and 6 bases from J, the junction kept 8 bases outside the gene matches. The CDR3 extends over 16 amino acids. The CDR3 DNA follows: TGTGCCAGCAGCTTGGCCGGCAGGGGGCGAATCAATGAGCAGTTCTTC. Its translation is CASSLAGRGRINEQFF.

V usage is TRBV18 and J usage is TRBJ2-1; D is unclear. The ends were cut back, 0 bases at V and 3 bases at J, with 6 bases in the middle. This CDR3 comprises 14 residues. CDR1 is KGHSH and CDR2 is LQKENI in the germline V gene. The CDR3, as DNA: TGTGCCAGCTCACCACCGGAGAGCTACAATGAGCAGTTCTTC. Its protein is CASSPPESYNEQFF. Full variable domain (remainder filled in from reference TRBV18 and TRBJ2-1): NAGVMQNPRHLVRRRGQEARLRCSPMKGHSHVYWYRQLPEEGLKFMVYLQKENIIDESGMPKERFSAEFPKEGPSILRIQQVVRGDSAAYFCASSPPESYNEQFFGPGTRLTVL.

The rearrangement joins TRBV28 to TRBJ1-2, with 10 bases matching TRBD1. The junction had 2 bases not matched to a gene; V was cut back by 3 bases and J by 1 base. The CDR3 consists of 15 residues. From germline, CDR1 is MDHEN and CDR2 SYDVKM. DNA for the CDR3: TGTGCCAGCAGTTTCCGGGACAGGGGTAACTATGGCTACACCTTC. This sequence encodes CASSFRDRGNYGYTF.

CDR3: CASSPTEGMGTEAFF. In DNA form, the CDR3 reads TGTGCCAGCAGCCCTACGGAGGGGATGGGCACTGAAGCTTTCTTT. The chain has TRBV7-9 and TRBJ1-1; tentative D call: TRBD1 (5 bases). Deletions cut 5 bases from V and 4 bases from J, with 17 bases between. The CDR3 covers 15 residues. From germline, CDR1 is SEHNR and CDR2 FQNEAQ (reference sequence).

This chain connects TRBV30 to TRBJ2-7; 9 bases are shared with TRBD2. In germline, CDR1 is GTSNPN, CDR2 SVGIG (reference sequence). With V trimmed by 0 bases and J by 5 bases, 2 bases remained unmatched. The CDR3 covers 13 residues. This chain's CDR3 is CAWSVSGRNEQYF. For the CDR3, the DNA is TGTGCCTGGAGTGTGAGCGGGAGGAACGAGCAGTACTTC.

The gene calls are TRBV27 and TRBJ2-1, with TRBD2 identical over 13 bases. Germline CDR1 and CDR2: MNHEY and SMNVEV (reference sequence). With V trimmed by 5 bases and J by 4 bases, 8 bases remained unmatched. The CDR3 length is 17 residues. The CDR3 coding sequence is TGTGCCAGCAGTCCCAGACTAGCGGGAGGTCAATACAATGAGCAGTTCTTC. Translation gives CASSPRLAGGQYNEQFF.

The CDR3 sequence: CASSLVQGVTEAFF. Written as DNA, the CDR3 is TGCGCCAGCAGCTTGGTTCAGGGTGTCACTGAAGCTTTCTTT. This chain uses TRBV5-1 with TRBJ1-1, with D possibly TRBD1 on 5 matching bases. V was shortened by 0 bases and J by 4 bases, with 10 bases between the two germline ends. Germline V gene lookup returns CDR1 SGHRS and CDR2 YFSETQ. The CDR3 is 14 residues long.

V usage is TRBV7-9 and J usage is TRBJ1-1; D uncertain. Germline V gene sequence: CDR1 SEHNR, CDR2 FQNEAQ (reference sequence). The V and J ends lost 10 bases and 0 bases respectively, with 12 bases between them. The CDR3 runs 13 residues. Written as DNA, the CDR3 is TGTGCCACCTTAGAATCCATGAACACTGAAGCTTTCTTT. Its protein product is CATLESMNTEAFF.

The chain joins TRBV5-6 to TRBJ2-1, with D possibly being TRBD2 (5 bases). This CDR3 spans 14 amino acids. Trimming removed 3 bases at V and 5 bases at J, with 12 bases between. Germline CDR1 SGHDT, CDR2 YYEEEE. For the CDR3, the DNA is TGTGCCAGCAGCTCCGGGGTCTACCACAATGAGCAGTTCTTC. This encodes CASSSGVYHNEQFF.

In this sample, this clone turned up a few times. The V call is TRBV5-1, the J call TRBJ2-7; 14 nucleotides line up with TRBD2. Per the germline V gene, CDR1 is SGHRS and CDR2 is YFSETQ. J gave up 6 bases and V 3 bases, and 5 bases lay outside the gene matches. This CDR3 has 15 residues. CDR3 in DNA: TGCGCCAGCAGCTCCGGACTAGCGGGAGGTGGCGAGCAGTACTTC. Its protein is CASSSGLAGGGEQYF.

This clone has just a few counts. V is TRBV28 and J is TRBJ2-1; maybe TRBD1 (5 bases). Germline-derived CDR1 and CDR2 are MDHEN and SYDVKM. This CDR3 spans 16 amino acids. Trimming stripped 4 bases from V and 0 bases from J, with 13 bases between. The CDR3 spells CASSSQGTTSYNEQFF. Written as DNA, the CDR3 is TGTGCCAGCAGTTCCCAGGGAACTACCTCCTACAATGAGCAGTTCTTC.

The V and J genes are TRBV15 and TRBJ1-5; no reliable D call. From germline, CDR1 is LNHNV and CDR2 YYDKDF (reference sequence). The CDR3 length is 13 residues. V lost 0 bases, J lost 7 bases, and 7 bases lay in between. Written as DNA, the CDR3 is TGTGCCACCAGCAGAGAACCCCGGCAGCCCCAGCATTTT. Translation: CATSREPRQPQHF.

Only a few counts were recorded for this clone. The chain joins TRBV27 to TRBJ2-1, with TRBD2 identical over 11 bases. The junction had 0 bases not matched to a gene; V was cut back by 0 bases and J by 5 bases. CDR3 length: 15 residues. CDR1 and CDR2 (germline): MNHEY, SMNVEV (reference sequence). The CDR3 loop is CASSLSLAGDNEQFF. For the CDR3, the DNA is TGTGCCAGCAGTTTATCACTAGCGGGGGACAATGAGCAGTTCTTC.

The chain combines TRBV5-1 with TRBJ2-1, with 7 nucleotides matching TRBD2. This CDR3 spans 12 amino acids. The germline CDR1 and CDR2 sequences are SGHRS and YFSETQ. J gave up 8 bases and V 3 bases, and 2 bases lay outside the gene matches. The CDR3, as DNA: TGCGCCAGCAGCTATACTAGCGATGAGCAGTTCTTC. As protein: CASSYTSDEQFF.

Written as DNA, the CDR3 is TGTGCCAGCAGCTTGAGGGGGTCGGGCGAGCAGTACTTC. Amino acids: CASSLRGSGEQYF. The chain joins TRBV5-4 to TRBJ2-7; a weak D match, TRBD1 (6 bases). The germline CDR1 and CDR2 sequences are SGHNT and YYREEE (reference sequence). This CDR3 is built from 13 residues. The ends were cut back, 1 base at V and 6 bases at J, with 11 bases in the middle.

The V gene is TRBV5-1, the J gene TRBJ2-2; maybe TRBD2 (5 bases). The CDR3 covers 15 residues. V was cut by 0 bases and J by 2 bases, with 8 bases left in between. Germline V gene data show CDR1 as SGHRS and CDR2 as YFSETQ. This CDR3 is CASSLERPNTGELFF. The DNA for the CDR3 is TGCGCCAGCAGCTTGGAGCGGCCAAACACCGGGGAGCTGTTTTTT.

The chain employs TRBV29-1 and TRBJ2-7; 7 positions agree with TRBD2. After removal of 2 bases from V and 2 bases from J, the junction contained 6 bases not matched to a gene. The length of the CDR3 is 14 residues. Germline values: CDR1 SQVTM, CDR2 ANQGSEA. CDR3 residues: CSVEWAGETYEQYF. The CDR3 DNA sequence: TGCAGCGTTGAATGGGCGGGAGAGACCTACGAGCAGTACTTC.

This clone was counted a few times. CDR3 nucleotide sequence: TGTGCCAGCAGTCTCTCCTACGAGCAGTACTTC. Protein: CASSLSYEQYF. V usage is TRBV27 and J usage is TRBJ2-7; no clear D. The germline V and J ends were trimmed by 5 bases and 0 bases, with 2 bases remaining between them. Germline CDR1 reads MNHEY; CDR2 reads SMNVEV (reference sequence). The CDR3 is made up of 11 amino acids.

The V gene is TRBV7-9, the J gene TRBJ2-2; no firm D call. This CDR3 is built from 15 residues. V was clipped by 7 bases and J by 1 base, with 13 bases between them. The V gene's germline CDR1 is SEHNR and CDR2 FQNEAQ (reference sequence). CDR3 loop: CASTRIEVNTGELFF. The CDR3 coding sequence is TGTGCCAGCACCCGGATTGAGGTGAACACCGGGGAGCTGTTTTTT.

The chain is built from TRBV4-2 and TRBJ1-2; TRBD1 matches at 8 bases. The CDR3 loop spans 15 amino acids. Losses at the gene ends were 0 bases for V and 2 bases for J; bases not matched to a gene: 2. Germline V gene data show CDR1 as LGHNA and CDR2 as YNFKEQ. The CDR3 DNA follows: TGTGCCAGCAGCCAAGAAAGGACAGGGAACTATGGCTACACCTTC. Protein sequence: CASSQERTGNYGYTF.

This clone appeared once. CDR3 in amino acids: CASSPPDRGYNEQFF. The CDR3 nucleotides are TGTGCCAGCTCACCCCCGGACAGGGGCTACAATGAGCAGTTCTTC. V and J are TRBV18 and TRBJ2-1; 9 nucleotides agree with TRBD1. CDR3 length: 15 residues. V gave up 3 bases and J gave up 3 bases; unmatched junction bases: 3. Per the germline V gene, CDR1 is KGHSH and CDR2 is LQKENI.

This chain joins TRBV6-5 and TRBJ2-7, with 7 bases fitting TRBD1. Per germline, CDR1 MNHEY and CDR2 SVGAGI. CDR3 length: 15 amino acids. V was pared by 2 bases and J by 2 bases, with 6 bases of the junction left unmatched. The chain's CDR3 is CASSYDLGQAYEQYF. The CDR3 bases are TGTGCCAGCAGTTACGATCTAGGACAGGCCTACGAGCAGTACTTC.

This clone was detected only a few times. The chain employs TRBV7-9 and TRBJ1-2, with 8 bases fitting TRBD1. Germline CDR1 and CDR2: SEHNR and FQNEAQ (reference sequence). The J segment lost 8 bases and the V segment lost 4 bases, leaving 9 bases of the junction unmatched. CDR3 length: 14 amino acids. The CDR3 DNA is TGTGCCAGCAGCTCCCCGACAGGGACAGGCGGCTACACCTTC. It yields the protein CASSSPTGTGGYTF.

This clone was seen a handful of times. V and J are TRBV6-5 and TRBJ1-4; D not resolved. The CDR3 length is 14 residues. Germline CDR1 and CDR2: MNHEY and SVGAGI. V was cut by 6 bases and J by 8 bases, with 16 bases left in between. DNA of the CDR3: TGTGCCAGCAGCGAAGGAGGGAGGAGGGAAAAACTGTTTTTT. It is translated as CASSEGGRREKLFF.

The J gene is TRBJ1-2, the V gene TRBV29-1; D is unresolved. Germline V gene data show CDR1 as SQVTM and CDR2 as ANQGSEA. The CDR3 runs 12 residues. V was pared by 3 bases and J by 7 bases, with 12 bases between. The CDR3 sequence is CSVEAGLGGYTF. CDR3 DNA: TGCAGCGTTGAGGCAGGTCTCGGTGGCTACACCTTC.

This chain joins TRBV6-6 and TRBJ1-4; D gene ambiguous. Germline lookup yields CDR1 MNHNY and CDR2 SVGAGI (reference sequence). The ends were cut back, 2 bases at V and 1 base at J, with 5 bases in the middle. This CDR3 has 14 residues. CDR3 coding DNA: TGTGCCAGCAGTTACCTCGTAACTAATGAAAAACTGTTTTTT. This gives the protein CASSYLVTNEKLFF.

The genes are TRBV15 and TRBJ1-1; no clear D. CDR3 length equals 12 residues. Germline V lookup: CDR1 LNHNV, CDR2 YYDKDF (reference sequence). The ends were cut back, 0 bases at V and 5 bases at J, with 4 bases in the middle. CDR3 region: CATSRDKTEAFF. CDR3 in DNA: TGTGCCACCAGCAGAGATAAAACTGAAGCTTTCTTT. The full variable domain, completed using reference TRBV15 and TRBJ1-1, is DAMVIQNPRYQVTQFGKPVTLSCSQTLNHNVMYWYQQKSSQAPKLLFHYYDKDFNNEADTPDNFQSRRPNTSFCFLDIRSPGLGDTAMYLCATSRDKTEAFFGQGTRLTVV.

The V and J genes are TRBV27 and TRBJ2-3; possibly TRBD2 for D (5 bases). V shed 2 bases and J shed 0 bases, with 6 bases lying between them. This CDR3 is built from 14 residues. Germline V CDR1 and CDR2: MNHEY, SMNVEV (reference sequence). The CDR3 protein is CASSLAGSTDTQYF. The CDR3 DNA is TGTGCCAGCAGTTTAGCGGGTAGCACAGATACGCAGTATTTT.

The rearrangement links TRBV6-6 to TRBJ2-7, with a weak D call TRBD1 (5 bases). From germline, CDR1 is MNHNY and CDR2 SVGAGI (reference sequence). V was pared by 2 bases and J by 0 bases, with 8 bases between. This CDR3 has 14 amino acids. CDR3 nucleotides: TGTGCCAGCAGTTACGGGGCGAGCTCCTACGAGCAGTACTTC. This translates into CASSYGASSYEQYF.

This chain joins TRBV7-2 and TRBJ1-3; D is unclear. CDR1 SGHTA and CDR2 FQGNSA come from the germline V gene. The CDR3 has 15 amino acids. Between the trimmed V and J ends, which lost 5 bases and 1 base, there was a span of 12 bases. The CDR3 DNA reads as TGTGCCAGCAGCCAGGCAGCGGGATCTGGAAACACCATATATTTT. Translation: CASSQAAGSGNTIYF.

The chain couples TRBV5-1 to TRBJ2-5; possible D gene TRBD1, 5 bases. Germline values: CDR1 SGHRS, CDR2 YFSETQ. Trimming took 1 base from V and 5 from J, leaving 9 bases between them. The CDR3 spans 13 residues. The CDR3 reads CASSLQGWETQYF. The CDR3 nucleotides are TGCGCCAGCAGCTTGCAGGGCTGGGAGACCCAGTACTTC.